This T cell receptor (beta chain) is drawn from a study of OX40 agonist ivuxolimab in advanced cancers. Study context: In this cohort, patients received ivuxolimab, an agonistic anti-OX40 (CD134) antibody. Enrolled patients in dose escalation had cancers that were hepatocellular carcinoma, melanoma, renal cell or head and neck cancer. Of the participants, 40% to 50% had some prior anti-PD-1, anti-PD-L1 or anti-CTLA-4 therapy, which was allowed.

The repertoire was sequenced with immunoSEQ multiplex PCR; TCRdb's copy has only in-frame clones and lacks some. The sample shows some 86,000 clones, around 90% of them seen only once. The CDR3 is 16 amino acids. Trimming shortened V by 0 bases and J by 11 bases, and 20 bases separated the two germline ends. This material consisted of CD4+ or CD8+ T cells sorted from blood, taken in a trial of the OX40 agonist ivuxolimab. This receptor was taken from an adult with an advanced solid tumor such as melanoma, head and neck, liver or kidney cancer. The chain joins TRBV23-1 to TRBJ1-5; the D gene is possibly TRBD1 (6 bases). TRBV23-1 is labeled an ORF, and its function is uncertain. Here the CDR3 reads CASSQSNHRVGSAQHF. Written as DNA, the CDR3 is TGCGCCAGCAGTCAATCTAATCACAGGGTGGGGTCAGCCCAGCATTTT.